The rows below give T cell receptor beta chains drawn from one sample of a study of molecular identifiers for immune sequencing clone quantification. TCRdb analysed the PCR reads with MiXCR anew, one entry per CDR3 protein. The sample includes roughly 320,000 distinct CDR3 sequences, over 20% of them seen just once. Sequenced material: naive CD8+ T cells from blood, with Jurkat cell RNA spiked in. Receptor source: a human donor in good health. Some libraries in this study had Jurkat cell RNA spiked in. Each CDR3 is given with its conserved first and last residue. Fields, in order: D gene, V gene, clone size, J gene, CDR3 DNA, CDR3 protein. A D gene is named only where the DNA matches it firmly. Expanded clones are given a class, and other clones once, few, many or no size at all.

d_gene: .
v_gene: TRBV29-1
abundance: many
j_gene: TRBJ2-2
CDR3nt: TGCAGCGTTACTGTGAGCAACACCGGGGAGCTGTTTTTT
CDR3aa: CSVTVSNTGELFF

d_gene: .
v_gene: TRBV5-1
abundance: many
j_gene: TRBJ2-3
CDR3nt: TGCGCCAGCAGCTTGGGCTTGAGTTCCACAGATACGCAGTATTTT
CDR3aa: CASSLGLSSTDTQYF

d_gene: TRBD2
v_gene: TRBV15
abundance: few
j_gene: TRBJ2-5
CDR3nt: TGTGCCACCAGCGAGGGAGGGTTACAAGAGACCCAGTACTTC
CDR3aa: CATSEGGLQETQYF

d_gene: .
v_gene: TRBV7-9
abundance: many
j_gene: TRBJ1-2
CDR3nt: TGTGCCAGCAGCTCCCCCCTAGTGAGGGCTGGCTACACCTTC
CDR3aa: CASSSPLVRAGYTF

d_gene: TRBD2
v_gene: TRBV13
abundance: .
j_gene: TRBJ2-7
CDR3nt: TGTGCCGGCAGCCCAGGGACTAGCCCCTACGAGCAGTACTTC
CDR3aa: CAGSPGTSPYEQYF

d_gene: .
v_gene: TRBV9
abundance: .
j_gene: TRBJ2-3
CDR3nt: TGTGCCAGCAGCGTCTTGCCAGGGGTAGAGACAGATACGCAGTATTTT
CDR3aa: CASSVLPGVETDTQYF

d_gene: .
v_gene: TRBV6-1
abundance: many
j_gene: TRBJ1-2
CDR3nt: TGTGCCAGCGAGGAGGAGAACTATGGCTACACCTTC
CDR3aa: CASEEENYGYTF

d_gene: TRBD2
v_gene: TRBV4-3
abundance: .
j_gene: TRBJ2-2
CDR3nt: TGCGCCAGCAGCCAAGATCGACTAGCGGGAGTCGCCGGGGAGCTGTTTTTT
CDR3aa: CASSQDRLAGVAGELFF

d_gene: .
v_gene: TRBV4-1
abundance: many
j_gene: TRBJ1-1
CDR3nt: TGCGCCAGCAGCCGGACTAGGACAGATCGAGCTTTCTTT
CDR3aa: CASSRTRTDRAFF

d_gene: .
v_gene: TRBV4-2
abundance: once
j_gene: TRBJ2-1
CDR3nt: TGTGCCGGCAGCCAAGGAGACGTAACCCCCGAGCTTCATGAGCAGTTCTTC
CDR3aa: CAGSQGDVTPELHEQFF

d_gene: TRBD1
v_gene: TRBV19
abundance: .
j_gene: TRBJ1-5
CDR3nt: TGTGCCCTCCACCCCTCCCAGGGACAGAAGAGCAATCAGCCCCAGCATTTT
CDR3aa: CALHPSQGQKSNQPQHF

d_gene: TRBD2
v_gene: TRBV7-9
abundance: many
j_gene: TRBJ2-3
CDR3nt: TGTGCCAGCAGCTTAGGTTCGCGGGAGGTTAGAGATACGCAGTATTTT
CDR3aa: CASSLGSREVRDTQYF

d_gene: TRBD1
v_gene: TRBV6-1
abundance: .
j_gene: TRBJ1-1
CDR3nt: TGTGCCAGCAGTGAATGGGGGCAGGGGGAGTGGTACACTGAAGCTTTCTTT
CDR3aa: CASSEWGQGEWYTEAFF

d_gene: .
v_gene: TRBV4-3
abundance: many
j_gene: TRBJ1-1
CDR3nt: TGCGCCAGCAGCCAAAGGGCGATGGGGGGAAACACTGAAGCTTTCTTT
CDR3aa: CASSQRAMGGNTEAFF

d_gene: .
v_gene: TRBV12-3/TRBV12-4
abundance: .
j_gene: TRBJ2-2
CDR3nt: TGTGCCAGCAGTTTCCCGGGGGGCTGGGGGGAGCTGTTTTTT
CDR3aa: CASSFPGGWGELFF

d_gene: .
v_gene: TRBV7-9
abundance: many
j_gene: TRBJ2-1
CDR3nt: TGTGCCAGCAGCTTAATCCAGGAGCAGTTCTTC
CDR3aa: CASSLIQEQFF

d_gene: .
v_gene: TRBV19
abundance: many
j_gene: TRBJ2-7
CDR3nt: TGTGCCAGTAGTATAGCGGCGTCCTCCTACGAGCAGTACTTC
CDR3aa: CASSIAASSYEQYF

d_gene: TRBD2
v_gene: TRBV5-3
abundance: .
j_gene: TRBJ2-7
CDR3nt: TGTGCCAGCAGCTTGGTATTAGCGGGAAGGTACGAGCAGTACTTC
CDR3aa: CASSLVLAGRYEQYF

d_gene: .
v_gene: TRBV28
abundance: many
j_gene: TRBJ2-5
CDR3nt: TGTGCCAGCAGTCTCACACAACAGGGAAAAGAGACCCAGTACTTC
CDR3aa: CASSLTQQGKETQYF

d_gene: TRBD1
v_gene: TRBV20-1
abundance: .
j_gene: TRBJ2-7
CDR3nt: TGCAGTGCTCAGGACAGGGAGACCTACGAGCAGTACTTC
CDR3aa: CSAQDRETYEQYF

d_gene: TRBD1
v_gene: TRBV30
abundance: few
j_gene: TRBJ1-4
CDR3nt: TGTGCCTGGACCCAAGCCCGGGACAGGGGCGAACGGAATGAAAAACTGTTTTTT
CDR3aa: CAWTQARDRGERNEKLFF

d_gene: TRBD1
v_gene: TRBV23-1
abundance: many
j_gene: TRBJ1-5
CDR3nt: TGCGCCAGCAGTCAACCGGACAGGGGGCGCGATCAGCCCCAGCATTTT
CDR3aa: CASSQPDRGRDQPQHF

d_gene: TRBD2
v_gene: TRBV27
abundance: many
j_gene: TRBJ2-3
CDR3nt: TGTGCCAGCAGCCTCTATGGACTAGCGGGGAGCACAGATACGCAGTATTTT
CDR3aa: CASSLYGLAGSTDTQYF

d_gene: TRBD1
v_gene: TRBV12-3/TRBV12-4
abundance: few
j_gene: TRBJ2-7
CDR3nt: TGTGCCAGCAGTCCTCCCCCGGACCGACAGGGTTCAGGCGAGCAGTACTTC
CDR3aa: CASSPPPDRQGSGEQYF

d_gene: .
v_gene: TRBV4-1
abundance: .
j_gene: TRBJ2-7
CDR3nt: TGCGCCAGCAGCCAAGATAAAGAACAGGGTTATTACGAGCAGTACTTC
CDR3aa: CASSQDKEQGYYEQYF

d_gene: .
v_gene: TRBV30
abundance: many
j_gene: TRBJ1-1
CDR3nt: TGTGCCTGGAGTTATACTAAGAACACTGAAGCTTTCTTT
CDR3aa: CAWSYTKNTEAFF

d_gene: .
v_gene: TRBV9
abundance: many
j_gene: TRBJ1-1
CDR3nt: TGTGCCAGCAGCGTAGGGGGCGCGACTGAAGCTTTCTTT
CDR3aa: CASSVGGATEAFF

d_gene: .
v_gene: TRBV28
abundance: .
j_gene: TRBJ1-1
CDR3nt: TGTGCCAGCAGTCCCCCGGGGGGGCTGAGCACTGAAGCTTTCTTT
CDR3aa: CASSPPGGLSTEAFF

d_gene: .
v_gene: TRBV7-2
abundance: many
j_gene: TRBJ2-1
CDR3nt: TGTGCCAGCAGCTTAGATTACGGGGACAATGAGCAGTTCTTC
CDR3aa: CASSLDYGDNEQFF

d_gene: .
v_gene: TRBV20-1
abundance: many
j_gene: TRBJ2-7
CDR3nt: TGCAGTGCGCTCACCGGGGACTTCTACGAGCAGTACTTC
CDR3aa: CSALTGDFYEQYF

d_gene: TRBD2
v_gene: TRBV20-1
abundance: few
j_gene: TRBJ2-3
CDR3nt: TGCAGTGCTTGCCGGACTAGCGGGATGGGAGATACGCAGTATTTT
CDR3aa: CSACRTSGMGDTQYF

d_gene: .
v_gene: TRBV2
abundance: .
j_gene: TRBJ2-3
CDR3nt: TGTGCCAGCAGTGTAGAGGGGGTACCAGCGGAGTTTATCACAGATACGCAGTATTTT
CDR3aa: CASSVEGVPAEFITDTQYF

d_gene: .
v_gene: TRBV9
abundance: many
j_gene: TRBJ2-2
CDR3nt: TGTGCCAGCAGCGTAGCTTCCCAGGGGAACACCGGGGAGCTGTTTTTT
CDR3aa: CASSVASQGNTGELFF

d_gene: TRBD1
v_gene: TRBV6-5
abundance: many
j_gene: TRBJ2-3
CDR3nt: TGTGCCAGCAGTTACTCAGCCTCCGGGACAGGGATTGGTACGCAGTATTTT
CDR3aa: CASSYSASGTGIGTQYF

d_gene: .
v_gene: TRBV7-6
abundance: .
j_gene: TRBJ2-7
CDR3nt: TGTGCCAGCTGCTTACCGGGAACGTCCTACGAGCAGTACTTC
CDR3aa: CASCLPGTSYEQYF